These T cell receptor beta chains were read from a single sample in a study of T cells in Graves' hyperthyroidism and ophthalmopathy. TCRdb analysed the multiplex PCR reads with MiXCR anew, one entry per CDR3 protein. The repertoire holds hundreds of thousands of distinct CDR3 sequences, less than 15% seen once, with around 9.6% in the top ten. The source material was blood. The receptors here all came from a woman aged 18 to 35 with Graves' hyperthyroidism. Both conserved end residues are trimmed from each CDR3.

cdr3_length: 10
j_call: TRBJ2-3
v_call: TRBV30
cdr3_aa: AWSPRGVTQY

cdr3_length: 12
j_call: TRBJ2-5
v_call: TRBV4-1
cdr3_aa: ASSQKGWQETQY

cdr3_length: 16
j_call: TRBJ2-6
v_call: TRBV12-3/TRBV12-4
cdr3_aa: ASRPTYRGLVGANVLT

cdr3_length: 12
j_call: TRBJ1-2
v_call: TRBV6-2/TRBV6-3
cdr3_aa: ASSRSGTAPSYT

cdr3_length: 10
j_call: TRBJ2-2
v_call: TRBV11-2
cdr3_aa: ATRLLGGELF

cdr3_length: 12
j_call: TRBJ1-2
v_call: TRBV27
cdr3_aa: ASSSSRTLYGYT

cdr3_length: 11
j_call: TRBJ2-7
v_call: TRBV19
cdr3_aa: ASSIQTSYEQY

cdr3_length: 12
j_call: TRBJ2-3
v_call: TRBV20-1
cdr3_aa: SESSGGSTDTQY

cdr3_length: 13
j_call: TRBJ1-3
v_call: TRBV6-1
cdr3_aa: ASSWGRNSGNTIY

cdr3_length: 13
j_call: TRBJ2-5
v_call: TRBV28
cdr3_aa: ASSLSWTGQETQY

cdr3_length: 11
j_call: TRBJ1-5
v_call: TRBV11-2
cdr3_aa: ASSPDRDQPQH

cdr3_length: 13
j_call: TRBJ2-7
v_call: TRBV4-1
cdr3_aa: ASSLSRVASYEQY

cdr3_length: 11
j_call: TRBJ1-1
v_call: TRBV12-5
cdr3_aa: ASGSGTGETAF

cdr3_length: 11
j_call: TRBJ2-5
v_call: TRBV9
cdr3_aa: ASSVEGRETQY

cdr3_length: 15
j_call: TRBJ2-4
v_call: TRBV9
cdr3_aa: ASSVGDSEFLKNIQY

cdr3_length: 14
j_call: TRBJ2-3
v_call: TRBV20-1
cdr3_aa: SASGGASGSTDTQY

cdr3_length: 11
j_call: TRBJ2-5
v_call: TRBV20-1
cdr3_aa: SKYLRAQETQY

cdr3_length: 11
j_call: TRBJ2-7
v_call: TRBV5-6
cdr3_aa: ASSLDNPWGQY

cdr3_length: 11
j_call: TRBJ1-5
v_call: TRBV10-3
cdr3_aa: AISESPNQPQH

cdr3_length: 13
j_call: TRBJ2-2
v_call: TRBV2
cdr3_aa: ARGTNQLNTGELF

cdr3_length: 9
j_call: TRBJ1-3
v_call: TRBV29-1
cdr3_aa: SAYYGNTIY

cdr3_length: 10
j_call: TRBJ2-2
v_call: TRBV6-2/TRBV6-3
cdr3_aa: ASRWGTGELF

cdr3_length: 12
j_call: TRBJ2-1
v_call: TRBV27
cdr3_aa: ASSLDLGGNEQF

cdr3_length: 13
j_call: TRBJ2-3
v_call: TRBV11-2
cdr3_aa: ASSLIIGSTDTQY

cdr3_length: 13
j_call: TRBJ1-6
v_call: TRBV7-8
cdr3_aa: ASSLERQHHSPLH

cdr3_length: 19
j_call: TRBJ2-5
v_call: TRBV15
cdr3_aa: ATSRVGGGVIREPVRETQY

cdr3_length: 12
j_call: TRBJ1-4
v_call: TRBV7-8
cdr3_aa: ASSLDIDARKLF

cdr3_length: 13
j_call: TRBJ1-1
v_call: TRBV30
cdr3_aa: ARSSAKNRGPEAF

cdr3_length: 14
j_call: TRBJ2-7
v_call: TRBV2
cdr3_aa: ASGRTSGIGSYEQY

cdr3_length: 13
j_call: TRBJ2-1
v_call: TRBV28
cdr3_aa: ASSLPLAGDLKQF

cdr3_length: 13
j_call: TRBJ2-7
v_call: TRBV7-9
cdr3_aa: ASSGGQGMKYEQY

cdr3_length: 16
j_call: TRBJ1-2
v_call: TRBV20-1
cdr3_aa: SARTTRDRGQMDYGYT

cdr3_length: 13
j_call: TRBJ2-1
v_call: TRBV20-1
cdr3_aa: SARTGTSGRLEQF

cdr3_length: 17
j_call: TRBJ2-4
v_call: TRBV20-1
cdr3_aa: SARGLWREAAVAENIQY

cdr3_length: 11
j_call: TRBJ2-7
v_call: TRBV14
cdr3_aa: ASSQDLFYEQY

cdr3_length: 14
j_call: TRBJ2-7
v_call: TRBV7-3
cdr3_aa: ASSNQATGNIYEQY

cdr3_length: 13
j_call: TRBJ2-5
v_call: TRBV6-1
cdr3_aa: TSSLLGALGETQY

cdr3_length: 12
j_call: TRBJ1-1
v_call: TRBV20-1
cdr3_aa: SASPGPMNTEAF

cdr3_length: 14
j_call: TRBJ2-3
v_call: TRBV5-6
cdr3_aa: ASSLEAAGGTDTQY

cdr3_length: 11
j_call: TRBJ2-7
v_call: TRBV11-2
cdr3_aa: ASSSLVLNEQY

cdr3_length: 11
j_call: TRBJ2-5
v_call: TRBV7-9
cdr3_aa: ASSLGGPGTQY

cdr3_length: 13
j_call: TRBJ2-7
v_call: TRBV6-1
cdr3_aa: ASSYRGGVLYEQY

cdr3_length: 11
j_call: TRBJ2-1
v_call: TRBV6-1
cdr3_aa: ASKRERPAEQF

cdr3_length: 15
j_call: TRBJ1-3
v_call: TRBV7-3
cdr3_aa: ASSLKGGTASGNTIY

cdr3_length: 11
j_call: TRBJ1-2
v_call: TRBV30
cdr3_aa: AWSIGTDYGYT

cdr3_length: 12
j_call: TRBJ2-7
v_call: TRBV13
cdr3_aa: ASSSGLGFYGQY

cdr3_length: 13
j_call: TRBJ2-3
v_call: TRBV5-1
cdr3_aa: ASSKWDSSTDTQY

cdr3_length: 16
j_call: TRBJ2-5
v_call: TRBV11-2
cdr3_aa: ASSLLYRGQGFKETQY

cdr3_length: 11
j_call: TRBJ2-3
v_call: TRBV27
cdr3_aa: ASSLQNTDTQY